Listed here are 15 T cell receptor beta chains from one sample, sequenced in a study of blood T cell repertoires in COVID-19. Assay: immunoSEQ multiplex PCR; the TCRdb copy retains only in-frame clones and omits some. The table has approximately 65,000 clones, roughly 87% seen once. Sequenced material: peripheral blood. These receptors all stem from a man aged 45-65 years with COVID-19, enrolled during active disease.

CDR3 sequence: CASSLVGRSAGELFF. The CDR3 DNA reads TGCGCCAGCAGCTTGGTGGGGAGGTCCGCCGGGGAGCTGTTTTTT. The rearrangement links TRBV5-1 to TRBJ2-2; D is perhaps TRBD2 (6 bases). Germline assignment: CDR1 SGHRS and CDR2 YFSETQ. The CDR3 covers 15 residues. Trimming shortened V by 0 bases and J by 6 bases, and 12 bases separated the two germline ends.

The CDR3 sequence: CAIRGTADTQYF. In nucleotides, the CDR3 is TGTGCCATCAGAGGGACAGCAGATACGCAGTATTTT. The rearrangement links TRBV10-3 to TRBJ2-3, with 7 bases lining up with TRBD1. V lost 6 bases, J lost 4 bases, and 1 base stayed unmatched. CDR3 length equals 12 residues. Germline CDR1 reads ENHRY; CDR2 reads SYGVKD.

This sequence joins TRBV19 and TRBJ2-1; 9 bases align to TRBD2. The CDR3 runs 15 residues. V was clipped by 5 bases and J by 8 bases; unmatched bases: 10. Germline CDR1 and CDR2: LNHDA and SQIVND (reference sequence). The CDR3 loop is CASSLLAGGWDEQFF. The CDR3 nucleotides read TGTGCCAGTAGTCTTTTGGCGGGAGGGTGGGATGAGCAGTTCTTC. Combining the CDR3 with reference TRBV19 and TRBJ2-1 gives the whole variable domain DGGITQSPKYLFRKEGQNVTLSCEQNLNHDAMYWYRQDPGQGLRLIYYSQIVNDFQKGDIAEGYSVSREKKESFPLTVTSAQKNPTAFYLCASSLLAGGWDEQFFGPGTRLTVL.

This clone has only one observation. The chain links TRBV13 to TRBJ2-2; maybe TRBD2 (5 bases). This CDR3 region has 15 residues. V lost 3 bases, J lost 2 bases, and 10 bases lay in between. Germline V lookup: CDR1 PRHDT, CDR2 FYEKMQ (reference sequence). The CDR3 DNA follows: TGTGCCAGCAGCTTGAGGACTCTAAACACCGGGGAGCTGTTTTTT. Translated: CASSLRTLNTGELFF.

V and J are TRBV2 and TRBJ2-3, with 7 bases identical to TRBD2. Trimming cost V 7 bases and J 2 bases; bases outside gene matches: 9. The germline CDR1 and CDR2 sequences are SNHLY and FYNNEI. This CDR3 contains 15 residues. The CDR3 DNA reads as TGTGCCAGCAAGTATCGGGGGGTTTACACAGATACGCAGTATTTT. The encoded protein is CASKYRGVYTDTQYF.

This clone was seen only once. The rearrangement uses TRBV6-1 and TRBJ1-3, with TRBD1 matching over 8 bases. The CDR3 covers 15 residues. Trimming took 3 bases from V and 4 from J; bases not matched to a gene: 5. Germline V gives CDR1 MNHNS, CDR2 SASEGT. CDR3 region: CASSESRGLGNTIYF. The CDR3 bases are TGTGCCAGCAGTGAGTCCAGGGGGCTCGGAAACACCATATATTTT.

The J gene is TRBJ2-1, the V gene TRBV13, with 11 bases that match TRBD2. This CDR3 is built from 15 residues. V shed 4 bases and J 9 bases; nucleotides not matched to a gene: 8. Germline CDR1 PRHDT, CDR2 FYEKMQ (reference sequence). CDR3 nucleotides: TGTGCCAGCAGCTCTACTAGCGGGAGCGACGTTGAGCAGTTCTTC. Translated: CASSSTSGSDVEQFF.

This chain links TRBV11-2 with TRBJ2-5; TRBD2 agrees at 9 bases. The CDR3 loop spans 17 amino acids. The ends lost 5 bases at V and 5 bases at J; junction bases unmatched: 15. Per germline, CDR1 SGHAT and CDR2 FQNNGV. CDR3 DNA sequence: TGTGCCAGCAGCCCGACGTCCGCTAGCGGGAATAGGGAGACCCAGTACTTC. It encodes CASSPTSASGNRETQYF.

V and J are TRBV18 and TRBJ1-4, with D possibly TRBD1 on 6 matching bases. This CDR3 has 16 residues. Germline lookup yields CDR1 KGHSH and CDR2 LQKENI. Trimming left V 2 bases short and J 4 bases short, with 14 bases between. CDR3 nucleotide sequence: TGTGCCAGCTCACCAACGAGCCAGGGGAGTAATGAAAAACTGTTTTTT. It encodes CASSPTSQGSNEKLFF.

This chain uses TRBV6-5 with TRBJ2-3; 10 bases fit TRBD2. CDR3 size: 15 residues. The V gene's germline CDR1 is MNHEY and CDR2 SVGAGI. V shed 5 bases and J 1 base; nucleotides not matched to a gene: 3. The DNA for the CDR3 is TGTGCCAGCAGTCGCGGGACTAGCGGCACAGATACGCAGTATTTT. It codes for CASSRGTSGTDTQYF.

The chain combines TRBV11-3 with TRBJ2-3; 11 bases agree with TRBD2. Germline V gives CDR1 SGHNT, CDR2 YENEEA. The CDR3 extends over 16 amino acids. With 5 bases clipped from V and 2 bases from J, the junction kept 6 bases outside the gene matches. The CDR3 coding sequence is TGTGCCAGCAGCCGCGATAGCGGGAGGGCCACAGATACGCAGTATTTT. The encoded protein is CASSRDSGRATDTQYF.

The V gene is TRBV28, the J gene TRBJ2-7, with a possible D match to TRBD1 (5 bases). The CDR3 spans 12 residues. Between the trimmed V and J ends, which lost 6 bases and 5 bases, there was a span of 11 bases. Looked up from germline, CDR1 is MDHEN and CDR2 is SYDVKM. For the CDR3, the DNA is TGTGCCAGCAGGGTGGGGCCCCACGAGCAGTACTTC. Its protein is CASRVGPHEQYF.

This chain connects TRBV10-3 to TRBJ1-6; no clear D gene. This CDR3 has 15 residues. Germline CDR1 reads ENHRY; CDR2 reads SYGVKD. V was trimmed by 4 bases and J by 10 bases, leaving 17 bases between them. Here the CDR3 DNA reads TGTGCCATCAGTGCCGGCCAGGCCGGTGGATCACCCCTCCACTTT. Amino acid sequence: CAISAGQAGGSPLHF.

The CDR3 DNA is TGTGCCTGGTCTGTAGCACGTGAGCAGTTCTTC. This encodes CAWSVAREQFF. V and J are TRBV30 and TRBJ2-1, with no clear D. V lost 5 bases and J 9 bases, leaving 11 bases between the germline ends. The V gene's germline CDR1 is GTSNPN and CDR2 SVGIG (reference sequence). The CDR3 is 11 amino acids.

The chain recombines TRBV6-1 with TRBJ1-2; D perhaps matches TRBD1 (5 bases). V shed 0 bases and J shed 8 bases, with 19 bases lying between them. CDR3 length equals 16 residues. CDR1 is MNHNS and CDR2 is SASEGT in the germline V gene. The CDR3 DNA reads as TGTGCCAGCAGTGAAGCGCCAACAGGTTTTTTACGGGGCTACACCTTC. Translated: CASSEAPTGFLRGYTF.